The entry below describes one TCR beta chain. These data belong to a study of T cell clonotyping in hematopoietic cell transplantation. Indicated time point: recipient sample about 28 days before transplant, after cytoreduction. Germline V lookup: CDR1 SGHAT, CDR2 FQNNGV. The CDR3 length is 14 residues. V gave up 1 base and J gave up 2 bases, with 6 bases separating them. The protocol was immunoSEQ multiplex PCR, while the TCRdb copy is restricted to in-frame clones and leaves out a portion. The sample shows approximately 26,000 clones, 85% to 95% of them seen only once. This receptor was obtained from a middle-aged man with acute myeloid leukemia. Some clones in this sample may be carry-over from other donors' samples. The specimen was peripheral blood mononuclear cells, collected before stem cell transplant. The rearrangement uses TRBV11-2 and TRBJ2-1; no definite D call. The CDR3 here is CASSLVGPYNEQFF. The CDR3 DNA is TGTGCCAGCAGCTTAGTCGGTCCCTACAATGAGCAGTTCTTC.